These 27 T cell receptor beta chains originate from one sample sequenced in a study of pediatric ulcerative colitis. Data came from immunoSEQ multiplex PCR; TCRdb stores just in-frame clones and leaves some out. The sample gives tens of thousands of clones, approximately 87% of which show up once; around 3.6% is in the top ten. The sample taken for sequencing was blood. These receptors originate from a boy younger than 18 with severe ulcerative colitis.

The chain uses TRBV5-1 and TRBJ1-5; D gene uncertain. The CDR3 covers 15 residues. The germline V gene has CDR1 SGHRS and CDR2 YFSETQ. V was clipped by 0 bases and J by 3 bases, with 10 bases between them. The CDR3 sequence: CASSLDGVNNQPQHF. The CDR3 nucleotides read TGCGCCAGCAGCTTGGACGGGGTGAACAATCAGCCCCAGCATTTT.

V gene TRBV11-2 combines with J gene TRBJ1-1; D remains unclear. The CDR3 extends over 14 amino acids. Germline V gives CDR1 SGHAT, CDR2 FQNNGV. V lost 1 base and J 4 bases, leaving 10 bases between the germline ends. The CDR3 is CASSLGISITEAFF. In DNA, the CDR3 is TGTGCCAGCAGCTTAGGGATCTCGATCACTGAAGCTTTCTTT.

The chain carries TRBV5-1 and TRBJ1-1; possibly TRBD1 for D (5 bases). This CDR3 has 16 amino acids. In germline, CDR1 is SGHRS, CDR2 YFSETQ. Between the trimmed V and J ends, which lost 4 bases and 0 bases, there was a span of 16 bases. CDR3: CASSLQGEGMNTEAFF. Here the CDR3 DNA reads TGCGCCAGCAGCCTGCAGGGAGAAGGTATGAACACTGAAGCTTTCTTT.

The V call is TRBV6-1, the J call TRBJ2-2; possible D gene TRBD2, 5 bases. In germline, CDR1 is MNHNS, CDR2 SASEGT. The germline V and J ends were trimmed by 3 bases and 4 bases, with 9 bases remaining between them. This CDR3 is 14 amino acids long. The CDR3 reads CASSDLGSTGELFF. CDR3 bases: TGTGCCAGCAGTGATTTGGGGAGCACCGGGGAGCTGTTTTTT.

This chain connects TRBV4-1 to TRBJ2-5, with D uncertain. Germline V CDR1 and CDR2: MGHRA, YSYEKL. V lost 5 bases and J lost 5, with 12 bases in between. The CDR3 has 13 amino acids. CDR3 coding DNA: TGCGCCAGCAGCTACTATAGTGGGGAGACCCAGTACTTC. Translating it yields CASSYYSGETQYF.

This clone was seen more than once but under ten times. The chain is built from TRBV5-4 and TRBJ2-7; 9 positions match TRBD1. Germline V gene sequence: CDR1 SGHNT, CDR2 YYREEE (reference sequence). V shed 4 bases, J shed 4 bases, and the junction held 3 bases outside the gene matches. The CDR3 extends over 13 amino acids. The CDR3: CASSPDRGYEQYF. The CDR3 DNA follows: TGTGCCAGCAGCCCCGACAGGGGGTACGAGCAGTACTTC.

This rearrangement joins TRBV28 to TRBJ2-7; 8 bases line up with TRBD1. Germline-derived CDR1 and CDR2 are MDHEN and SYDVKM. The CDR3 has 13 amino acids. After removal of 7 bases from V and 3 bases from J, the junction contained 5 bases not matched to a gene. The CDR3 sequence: CASTRGQGYEQYF. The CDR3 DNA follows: TGTGCCAGCACTCGAGGACAGGGCTACGAGCAGTACTTC.

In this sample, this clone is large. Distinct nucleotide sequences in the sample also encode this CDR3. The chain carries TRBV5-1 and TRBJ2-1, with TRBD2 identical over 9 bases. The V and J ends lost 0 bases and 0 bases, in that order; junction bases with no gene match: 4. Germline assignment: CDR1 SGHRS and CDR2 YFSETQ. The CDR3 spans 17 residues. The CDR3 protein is CASSLEGSGSSYNEQFF. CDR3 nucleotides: TGCGCCAGCAGCTTGGAAGGTAGCGGGAGCTCCTACAATGAGCAGTTCTTC.

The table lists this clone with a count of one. CDR3 amino acids: CASSKQGKETQYF. CDR3 in DNA: TGTGCCAGCTCAAAGCAGGGCAAGGAGACCCAGTACTTC. The rearrangement uses TRBV18 and TRBJ2-5, with a possible D match to TRBD1 (5 bases). Germline V gene sequence: CDR1 KGHSH, CDR2 LQKENI. The CDR3 runs 13 residues. Trimming took off 5 bases at V and 5 bases at J, with 12 bases between the two ends.

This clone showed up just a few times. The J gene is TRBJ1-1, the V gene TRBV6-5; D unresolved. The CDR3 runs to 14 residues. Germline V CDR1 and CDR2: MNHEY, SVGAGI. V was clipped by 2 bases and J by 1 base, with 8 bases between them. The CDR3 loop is CASSYLTPNTEAFF. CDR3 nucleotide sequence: TGTGCCAGCAGTTACCTAACCCCGAACACTGAAGCTTTCTTT.

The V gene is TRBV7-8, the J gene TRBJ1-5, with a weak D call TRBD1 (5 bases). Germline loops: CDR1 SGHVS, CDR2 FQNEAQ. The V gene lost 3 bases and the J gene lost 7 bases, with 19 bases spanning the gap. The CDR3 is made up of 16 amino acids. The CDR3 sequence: CASSLTEGMQNQPQHF. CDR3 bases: TGTGCCAGCAGCTTGACGGAGGGGATGCAGAACCAGCCCCAGCATTTT.

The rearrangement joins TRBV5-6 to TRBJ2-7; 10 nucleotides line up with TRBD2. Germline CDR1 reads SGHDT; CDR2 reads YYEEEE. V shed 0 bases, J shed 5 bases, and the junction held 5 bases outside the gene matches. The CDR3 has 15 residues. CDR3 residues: CASSLARLAGDEQYF. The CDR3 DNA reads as TGTGCCAGCAGCTTGGCCCGGCTAGCGGGAGACGAGCAGTACTTC.

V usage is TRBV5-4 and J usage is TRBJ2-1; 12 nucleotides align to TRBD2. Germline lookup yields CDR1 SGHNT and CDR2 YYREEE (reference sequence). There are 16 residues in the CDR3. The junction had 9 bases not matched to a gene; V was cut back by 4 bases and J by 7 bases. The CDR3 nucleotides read TGTGCCAGCAGCGCCCTGGCTAGCGGGAGGGGAAATGAGCAGTTCTTC. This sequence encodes CASSALASGRGNEQFF.

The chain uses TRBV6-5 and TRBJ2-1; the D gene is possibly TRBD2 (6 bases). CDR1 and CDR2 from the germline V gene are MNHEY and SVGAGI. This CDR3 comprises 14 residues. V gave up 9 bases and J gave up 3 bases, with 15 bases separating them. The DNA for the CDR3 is TGTGCCAGGCCAGCTAGCGATCTCTACAATGAGCAGTTCTTC. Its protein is CARPASDLYNEQFF.

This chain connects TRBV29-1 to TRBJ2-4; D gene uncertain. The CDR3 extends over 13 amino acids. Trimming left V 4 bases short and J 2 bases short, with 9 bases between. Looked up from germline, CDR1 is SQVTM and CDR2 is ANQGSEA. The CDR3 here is CSVVVVSKNIQYF. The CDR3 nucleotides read TGCAGCGTTGTTGTAGTCTCCAAAAACATTCAGTACTTC.

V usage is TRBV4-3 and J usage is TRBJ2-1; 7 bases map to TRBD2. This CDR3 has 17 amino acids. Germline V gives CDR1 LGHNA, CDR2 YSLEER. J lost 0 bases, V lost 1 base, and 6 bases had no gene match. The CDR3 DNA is TGCGCCAGCAGCCAAGTAGGCGGCGGGAGCTCCTACAATGAGCAGTTCTTC. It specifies CASSQVGGGSSYNEQFF.

In nucleotides, the CDR3 is TGTGCCAGCTCCCGGGCTTTGGCCCACCAAGAGACCCAGTACTTC. It translates to CASSRALAHQETQYF. This rearrangement joins TRBV18 to TRBJ2-5; D is uncertain. Trimming removed 6 bases at V and 0 bases at J, with 14 bases between. Germline V gene lookup returns CDR1 KGHSH and CDR2 LQKENI. There are 15 residues in the CDR3.

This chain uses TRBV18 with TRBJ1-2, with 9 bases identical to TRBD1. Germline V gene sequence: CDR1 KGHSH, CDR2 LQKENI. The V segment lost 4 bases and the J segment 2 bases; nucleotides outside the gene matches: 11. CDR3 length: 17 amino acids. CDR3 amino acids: CASSLDPLGQGNYGYTF. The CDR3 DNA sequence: TGTGCCAGCTCACTAGACCCTTTAGGACAGGGGAACTATGGCTACACCTTC.

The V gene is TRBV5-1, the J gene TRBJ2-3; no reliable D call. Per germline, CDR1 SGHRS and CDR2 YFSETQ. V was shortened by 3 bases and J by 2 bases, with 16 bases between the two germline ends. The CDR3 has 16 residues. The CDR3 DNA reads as TGCGCCAGCAGCTACGGGCGGACCCCCTCCACAGATACGCAGTATTTT. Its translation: CASSYGRTPSTDTQYF.

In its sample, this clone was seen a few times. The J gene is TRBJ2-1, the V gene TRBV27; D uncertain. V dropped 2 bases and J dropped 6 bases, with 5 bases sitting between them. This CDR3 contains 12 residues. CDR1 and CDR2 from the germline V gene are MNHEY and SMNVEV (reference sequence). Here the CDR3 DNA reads TGTGCCAGCAGTTTAGGCTCCAATGAGCAGTTCTTC. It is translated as CASSLGSNEQFF.

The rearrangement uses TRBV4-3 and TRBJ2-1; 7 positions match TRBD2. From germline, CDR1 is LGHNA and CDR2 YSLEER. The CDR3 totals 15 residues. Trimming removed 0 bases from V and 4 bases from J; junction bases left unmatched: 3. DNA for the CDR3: TGCGCCAGCAGCCAAGATCGGGGGGAATACAATGAGCAGTTCTTC. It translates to CASSQDRGEYNEQFF.

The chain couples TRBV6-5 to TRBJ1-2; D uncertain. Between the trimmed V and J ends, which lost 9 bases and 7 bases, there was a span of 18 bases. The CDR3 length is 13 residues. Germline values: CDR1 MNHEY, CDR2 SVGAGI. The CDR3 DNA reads TGTGCCAGTTTCCGGGTCTCTCCGGTTGGCTACACCTTC. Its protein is CASFRVSPVGYTF.

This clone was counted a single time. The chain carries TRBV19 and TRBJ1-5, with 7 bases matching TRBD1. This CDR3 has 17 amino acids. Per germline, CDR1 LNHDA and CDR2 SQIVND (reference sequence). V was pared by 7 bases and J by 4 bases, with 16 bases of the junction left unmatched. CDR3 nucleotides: TGTGCCAGTACGGGTGAGTCGGGCAGGGGGTTTAATCAGCCCCAGCATTTT. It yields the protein CASTGESGRGFNQPQHF.

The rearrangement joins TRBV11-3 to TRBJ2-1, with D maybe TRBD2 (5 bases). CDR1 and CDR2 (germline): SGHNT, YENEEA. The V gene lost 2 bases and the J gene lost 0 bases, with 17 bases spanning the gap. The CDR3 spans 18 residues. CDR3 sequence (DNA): TGTGCCAGCAGCTTAAGCGGAATAGTTACGACCTCCTACAATGAGCAGTTCTTC. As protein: CASSLSGIVTTSYNEQFF.

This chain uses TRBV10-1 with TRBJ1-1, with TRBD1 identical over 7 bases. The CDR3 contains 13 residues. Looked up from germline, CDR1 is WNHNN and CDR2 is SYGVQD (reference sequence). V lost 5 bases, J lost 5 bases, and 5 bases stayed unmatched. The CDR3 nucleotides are TGCGCCAGCAGTATGACAGGGCGGACTGAAGCTTTCTTT. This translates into CASSMTGRTEAFF.

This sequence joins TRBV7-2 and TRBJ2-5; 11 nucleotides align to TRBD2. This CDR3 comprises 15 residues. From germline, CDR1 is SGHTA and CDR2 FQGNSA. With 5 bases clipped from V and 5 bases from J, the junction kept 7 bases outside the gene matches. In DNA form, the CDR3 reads TGTGCCAGCAGCCGAGGGCTAGCGGGAGGCGAGACCCAGTACTTC. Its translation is CASSRGLAGGETQYF.

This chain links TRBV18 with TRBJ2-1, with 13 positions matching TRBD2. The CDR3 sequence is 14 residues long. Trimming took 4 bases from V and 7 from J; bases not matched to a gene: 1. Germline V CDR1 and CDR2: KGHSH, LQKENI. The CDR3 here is CASSRTSGSNEQFF. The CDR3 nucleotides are TGTGCCAGCTCACGGACTAGCGGGAGTAATGAGCAGTTCTTC.